This passage covers 22 T cell receptor beta chains from one sample sequenced in a study of blood T cell repertoires in COVID-19. Sequenced by immunoSEQ multiplex PCR; TCRdb stores in-frame clones only, minus some. Of roughly 70,000 clones listed, less than 85% are singletons. Sample: peripheral blood. The receptors were gathered from a man aged 55 to 70 with acute or convalescent COVID-19.

This chain links TRBV5-1 with TRBJ2-5; 7 bases line up with TRBD2. The CDR3 is 17 amino acids. CDR1 and CDR2 (germline): SGHRS, YFSETQ. J was trimmed by 0 bases and V by 0 bases; bases with no gene match: 8. In DNA, the CDR3 is TGCGCCAGCAGCTTGGACGGCCTAGCGGTGAACCAAGAGACCCAGTACTTC. This encodes CASSLDGLAVNQETQYF. The entire variable domain, with the rest obtained from reference TRBV5-1 and TRBJ2-5, is as follows: KAGVTQTPRYLIKTRGQQVTLSCSPISGHRSVSWYQQTPGQGLQFLFEYFSETQRNKGNFPGRFSGRQFSNSRSEMNVSTLELGDSALYLCASSLDGLAVNQETQYFGPGTRLLVL.

The chain combines TRBV7-9 with TRBJ1-5, with a weak D call TRBD1 (6 bases). V was cut by 3 bases and J by 1 base, with 10 bases left in between. The CDR3 covers 15 residues. CDR1 is SEHNR, CDR2 FQNEAQ, per germline (reference sequence). Here the CDR3 reads CASSFSGGSNQPQHF. The CDR3 DNA follows: TGTGCCAGCAGCTTCTCGGGGGGCAGCAATCAGCCCCAGCATTTT.

This clone appeared a few times. V gene TRBV7-9 combines with J gene TRBJ2-5, with a weak D call TRBD1 (6 bases). CDR1 and CDR2 from the germline V gene are SEHNR and FQNEAQ (reference sequence). The ends were cut back, 6 bases at V and 1 base at J, with 12 bases in the middle. The length of the CDR3 is 14 residues. The CDR3 sequence is CASSLHRAQETQYF. Written as DNA, the CDR3 is TGTGCCAGCAGTCTACACAGGGCCCAAGAGACCCAGTACTTC.

The chain combines TRBV6-5 with TRBJ2-1; TRBD2 aligns across 7 bases. This CDR3 spans 14 amino acids. The germline gives CDR1 MNHEY, CDR2 SVGAGI. V shed 6 bases, J shed 2 bases, and the junction held 4 bases outside the gene matches. CDR3 DNA sequence: TGTGCCAGCAGACGGGAGGTCCCCTACAATGAGCAGTTCTTC. Translation gives CASRREVPYNEQFF.

The chain couples TRBV5-4 to TRBJ2-7, with 7 bases fitting TRBD2. V trimming: 0 bases; J trimming: 0 bases; junction bases outside the gene matches: 3. The CDR3 is 15 amino acids. The V gene's germline CDR1 is SGHNT and CDR2 YYREEE (reference sequence). The chain's CDR3 is CASSLGPGGSYEQYF. In DNA form, the CDR3 reads TGTGCCAGCAGCTTGGGTCCGGGAGGCTCCTACGAGCAGTACTTC.

J is TRBJ2-7 and V is TRBV10-3; 10 bases line up with TRBD1. Trimming cost V 4 bases and J 3 bases; bases outside gene matches: 21. The CDR3 covers 20 residues. Germline assignment: CDR1 ENHRY and CDR2 SYGVKD. CDR3 in amino acids: CAISGPLNQTGGSIYYEQYF. DNA for the CDR3: TGTGCCATCAGTGGACCCCTAAATCAGACAGGGGGCTCTATTTACTACGAGCAGTACTTC.

This clone was picked up many times. The chain links TRBV27 to TRBJ1-6; 7 bases are a match to TRBD1. V was clipped by 7 bases and J by 10 bases; unmatched bases: 10. This CDR3 contains 14 residues. Germline V gene data show CDR1 as MNHEY and CDR2 as SMNVEV (reference sequence). CDR3 sequence: CASNNPGQSSPLHF. The DNA of the CDR3 is TGTGCCAGCAACAATCCGGGACAGTCCTCACCCCTCCACTTT.

V usage is TRBV19 and J usage is TRBJ1-5, with 12 bases aligning to TRBD1. The CDR3 runs 16 residues. Germline CDR1 reads LNHDA; CDR2 reads SQIVND (reference sequence). The J segment lost 8 bases and the V segment lost 1 base, leaving 6 bases of the junction unmatched. The CDR3 nucleotides read TGTGCCAGTAGTATAGTGGGACAGGGGGCGAGGAAGCCCCAGCATTTT. Protein: CASSIVGQGARKPQHF.

The V and J genes are TRBV14 and TRBJ2-7, with D possibly being TRBD2 (6 bases). Trimming removed 4 bases from V and 4 bases from J, with 14 bases in between. The CDR3 runs 14 residues. From germline, CDR1 is SGHDN and CDR2 FVKESK. The CDR3 spells CASSPPGSGYEQYV. CDR3 nucleotides: TGTGCCAGCAGCCCTCCGGGTAGCGGTTACGAGCAGTACGTC.

This rearrangement joins TRBV19 to TRBJ2-3; 8 nucleotides align to TRBD2. V lost 4 bases to trimming and J lost 0 bases; unmatched junction nucleotides: 9. CDR3 size: 17 residues. CDR1 is LNHDA and CDR2 is SQIVND in the germline V gene (reference sequence). CDR3 amino acids: CASSTRGGGASTDTQYF. DNA for the CDR3: TGTGCCAGTAGTACCCGGGGGGGAGGGGCTAGCACAGATACGCAGTATTTT.

The J gene is TRBJ2-3, the V gene TRBV3-1 (or the pseudogene TRBV3-2), with D perhaps TRBD2 (5 bases). The CDR3 has 17 residues. V shed 3 bases and J shed 2 bases, with 18 bases lying between them. Germline V gene data show CDR1 as LGHDT and CDR2 as YNNKEL (reference sequence). The CDR3 loop reads CASSHLVPAENTDTQYF. The CDR3 bases are TGTGCCAGCAGCCACCTGGTCCCAGCGGAGAACACAGATACGCAGTATTTT.

The CDR3 region has the DNA TGTGCCAGCAGCTTACAGGGGGGCACTGAAGCTTTCTTT. It is translated as CASSLQGGTEAFF. The rearrangement joins TRBV7-4 to TRBJ1-1; 7 nucleotides agree with TRBD1. This CDR3 has 13 amino acids. In germline, CDR1 is SGHVT, CDR2 SQSDAQ. V was pared by 2 bases and J by 4 bases, with 1 base of the junction left unmatched.

This clone has only one observation. The chain employs TRBV19 and TRBJ1-6; a weak D match, TRBD1 (6 bases). Germline V lookup: CDR1 LNHDA, CDR2 SQIVND (reference sequence). V was trimmed by 4 bases and J by 7 bases, leaving 11 bases between them. This CDR3 contains 14 residues. CDR3 loop: CASSTDRKNSPLHF. The CDR3 DNA sequence: TGTGCCAGTAGTACCGACAGGAAGAATTCACCCCTCCACTTT.

The CDR3 DNA reads TGTGCCAGCAGCTTGAGACGGGGACATTATGGCTACACCTTC. Translating gives CASSLRRGHYGYTF. This chain uses TRBV11-1 with TRBJ1-2, with D perhaps TRBD1 (6 bases). The CDR3 spans 14 residues. Trimming pared 3 bases from V and 5 bases from J, leaving 13 bases between. Germline lookup yields CDR1 SGHAT and CDR2 FQDESV (reference sequence).

J is TRBJ2-1 and V is TRBV5-4, with 12 bases matching TRBD2. CDR1 is SGHNT, CDR2 YYREEE, per germline (reference sequence). The V and J ends lost 1 base and 9 bases, in that order; junction bases with no gene match: 5. There are 15 residues in the CDR3. The CDR3 region is CASSLPSGGAGEQFF. The CDR3 DNA reads TGTGCCAGCAGCTTGCCTAGCGGGGGGGCTGGTGAGCAGTTCTTC.

The V gene is TRBV5-1, the J gene TRBJ2-2; TRBD1 matches at 9 bases. Germline lookup yields CDR1 SGHRS and CDR2 YFSETQ. Trimming cost V 1 base and J 3 bases; bases outside gene matches: 1. The CDR3 sequence is 15 residues long. CDR3 coding DNA: TGCGCCAGCAGCTTGACAGGGGGCGACACCGGGGAGCTGTTTTTT. It translates to CASSLTGGDTGELFF.

The chain has TRBV5-1 and TRBJ1-1; 9 nucleotides line up with TRBD1. V was clipped by 4 bases and J by 3 bases; unmatched bases: 10. Per germline, CDR1 SGHRS and CDR2 YFSETQ. This CDR3 is 16 amino acids long. The DNA for the CDR3 is TGCGCCAGCAGCCCGGGACAGGGAAGGGAGTACACTGAAGCTTTCTTT. It codes for CASSPGQGREYTEAFF.

The chain carries TRBV7-8 and TRBJ2-2; D unresolved. The CDR3 has 11 amino acids. V lost 5 bases, J lost 5 bases, and 3 bases lay in between. Germline CDR1 reads SGHVS; CDR2 reads FQNEAQ. The CDR3 reads CASSVTGELFF. The CDR3, as DNA: TGTGCCAGCAGCGTAACCGGGGAGCTGTTTTTT.

The V gene is TRBV6-2 or TRBV6-3, the J gene TRBJ2-3; the match to TRBD2 covers 15 bases. V trimming: 0 bases; J trimming: 5 bases; junction bases outside the gene matches: 6. The CDR3 totals 18 residues. Germline V gene data show CDR1 as MNHEY and CDR2 as SVGEGT. The CDR3 region is CASSYSMGLAGGGDTQYF. The CDR3 nucleotides read TGTGCCAGCAGTTACTCGATGGGACTAGCGGGAGGTGGAGATACGCAGTATTTT.

The CDR3 here is CASSQDPGNLNHEQYF. CDR3 sequence (DNA): TGTGCCAGCAGCCAAGACCCGGGGAACCTAAACCACGAGCAGTACTTC. The rearrangement links TRBV3-1 (or the pseudogene TRBV3-2) to TRBJ2-7, with D perhaps matching TRBD2 (5 bases). Per the germline V gene, CDR1 is LGHDT and CDR2 is YNNKEL (reference sequence). V was pared by 0 bases and J by 5 bases, with 17 bases between. The CDR3 is 16 amino acids.

V usage is TRBV6-5 and J usage is TRBJ2-3; D may be TRBD1 (5 bases). The CDR3 runs 13 residues. Looked up from germline, CDR1 is MNHEY and CDR2 is SVGAGI. Trimming took 8 bases from V and 1 from J, leaving 10 bases between them. The CDR3 coding sequence is TGTGCCAGCGTCGGACAAGGCACAGATACGCAGTATTTT. Translated, it gives CASVGQGTDTQYF.

The chain is built from TRBV14 and TRBJ1-6, with D perhaps matching TRBD1 (5 bases). Per germline, CDR1 SGHDN and CDR2 FVKESK. The CDR3 extends over 13 amino acids. Trimming cost V 0 bases and J 9 bases, with 6 bases left between them. The CDR3 loop is CASSQDQGSPLHF. The CDR3 nucleotides are TGTGCCAGCAGCCAAGATCAGGGTTCACCCCTCCACTTT.